The rows below give T cell receptor beta chains drawn from one sample of a study of blood T cell repertoires in COVID-19. TCRdb keeps only in-frame clones here, not all; method: immunoSEQ multiplex PCR. Of 200,000 to 250,000 clones detected, about nine tenths appear once; the ten largest clones hold about 5.9%. Sequencing was performed on peripheral blood. The receptors were sampled from a man aged 55-75 years with acute or convalescent COVID-19. The CDR3 runs from the conserved cysteine through the conserved F or W. D genes are given only for firm matches. Clone size appears in some rows only: once, few, many, or a class for an expanded clone.

TRBJ2-4 | . | . | TRBV18 | TGTGCCAGCTCACCCCTCGGGATCCTAGGAGCCAAAAACATTCAGTACTTC | CASSPLGILGAKNIQYF
TRBJ2-4 | . | . | TRBV2 | TGTGCCAGCAGTCCAGGACTCCTCCTGGGGAACATTCAGTACTTC | CASSPGLLLGNIQYF
TRBJ1-5 | . | . | TRBV4-3 | TGCGCCAGCAGCCCTAACCTTAATCAGCCCCAGCATTTT | CASSPNLNQPQHF
TRBJ2-7 | once | . | TRBV7-9 | TGTGCCAGCAGCATGAGGGATAGGAACTCCTACGAGCAGTACTTC | CASSMRDRNSYEQYF
TRBJ2-1 | . | TRBD1 | TRBV11-3 | TGTGCCAGCAGCTCTCGGACAGGGGGCTACAATGAGCAGTTCTTC | CASSSRTGGYNEQFF
TRBJ2-1 | . | TRBD2 | TRBV7-3 | TGTGCCAGCAGCCCCCGCTCGGGAGGGAGCTACAATGAGCAGTTCTTC | CASSPRSGGSYNEQFF
TRBJ1-1 | . | TRBD1 | TRBV11-2 | TGTGCCAGCAGCTTAATTGGGACAGGGAAAGCTTTCTTT | CASSLIGTGKAFF
TRBJ1-4 | . | . | TRBV4-1 | TGCGCCAGCAGCCAAGACGGCACCGGGAGCGAAAAACTGTTTTTT | CASSQDGTGSEKLFF
TRBJ1-5 | . | . | TRBV19 | TGTGCCAGTAGTACACAATCCGGGGGCAATCAGCCCCAGCATTTT | CASSTQSGGNQPQHF
TRBJ2-7 | . | . | TRBV4-3 | TGCGCCAGCGCCGATTTCGAGGGCGTAGGCGAGCAGTACTTC | CASADFEGVGEQYF
TRBJ2-2 | . | TRBD2 | TRBV5-1 | TGCGCCAGCAGCCCGGAAATGGGACTAGCGGGAGGCCGGTACACCGGGGAGCTGTTTTTT | CASSPEMGLAGGRYTGELFF
TRBJ1-5 | . | . | TRBV19 | TGTGCCAGTACCGTTGGACATTGGGGCAATCAGCCCCAGCATTTT | CASTVGHWGNQPQHF
TRBJ2-2 | . | . | TRBV5-1 | TGCGCCAGCAGCTTAAGACCCATAGGGTCGGGGACCGGGGAGCTGTTTTTT | CASSLRPIGSGTGELFF
TRBJ2-1 | . | TRBD2 | TRBV24-1 | TGTGCCACCAGTGATCATACTAGCGGGAGACCCAATGAGCAGTTCTTC | CATSDHTSGRPNEQFF
TRBJ2-5 | . | . | TRBV2 | TGTGCCAGCACCTTCCAAGAGACCCAGTACTTC | CASTFQETQYF
TRBJ1-1 | . | . | TRBV7-8 | TGTGCCAGCAGCATTGACAGGATAGGGATGAACACTGAAGCTTTCTTT | CASSIDRIGMNTEAFF
TRBJ2-5 | once | TRBD1 | TRBV2 | TGTGCCAGCAGTGAAGTAACAGGGGCAGAGACCCAGTACTTC | CASSEVTGAETQYF
TRBJ2-7 | once | TRBD1 | TRBV7-6 | TGTGCCAGCAGCATCAGACAGGGCGGAAGGGACGAGCAGTACTTC | CASSIRQGGRDEQYF
TRBJ2-1 | . | . | TRBV2 | TGTGCCAGCAGTTGGCAGGGAACGAATGAGCAGTTCTTC | CASSWQGTNEQFF
TRBJ2-1 | . | TRBD2 | TRBV20-1 | TGCAGTGCTAGTAAGGGACTAGCGCCTCATGAGCAGTTCTTC | CSASKGLAPHEQFF
TRBJ2-2 | . | . | TRBV28 | TGTGCCAGCAGTCTGTTCGGGACTTCGAACACCGGGGAGCTGTTTTTT | CASSLFGTSNTGELFF
TRBJ2-3 | . | TRBD2 | TRBV3-1/TRBV3-2 | TGTGCCAGCAGCCAAGCACTAGCGTCCCCAGATACGCAGTATTTT | CASSQALASPDTQYF
TRBJ1-1 | . | TRBD1 | TRBV6-2/TRBV6-3 | TGTGCCAGCAGTGATCTGGACAGGGGGCGGTTGTCCGCTTTCTTT | CASSDLDRGRLSAFF
TRBJ2-7 | . | TRBD2 | TRBV6-6 | TGTGCCACCGTTCGGGAGGGCCTCCCCTACGAGCAGTACTTC | CATVREGLPYEQYF
TRBJ1-1 | . | . | TRBV4-1 | TGCGCCAGCAGCCACCTAAGAGGACATACGAACACTGAAGCTTTCTTT | CASSHLRGHTNTEAFF
TRBJ2-7 | . | . | TRBV7-9 | TGTGCCAGCAGCTTTCTCCACGAGCAGTACTTC | CASSFLHEQYF
TRBJ1-6 | . | . | TRBV6-5 | TGTGCCAGCAGTTACAGATCCGAGGCCCTCCACTTT | CASSYRSEALHF
TRBJ2-4 | . | . | TRBV11-2 | TGTGCCAGCAGCGAGACGGGTGGAGGGCTAGCCAAAAACATTCAGTACTTC | CASSETGGGLAKNIQYF
TRBJ2-1 | . | . | TRBV7-2 | TGTGCCAGCAGTGGGGGGGTAGGACAGGGCAATGAGCAGTTCTTC | CASSGGVGQGNEQFF
TRBJ1-2 | . | . | TRBV6-6 | TGTGCCAGCAGAGTAACGGGGGGGGACTATGGCTACACCTTC | CASRVTGGDYGYTF
TRBJ2-1 | . | . | TRBV4-1 | TGCGCCAGCAGCCAAACTTACCCCTACAATGAGCAGTTCTTC | CASSQTYPYNEQFF
TRBJ2-3 | . | . | TRBV7-3 | TGTGCCAGCAGCCTTCAGGGTGGCACAGATACGCAGTATTTT | CASSLQGGTDTQYF
TRBJ2-7 | . | TRBD2 | TRBV19 | TGTGCCAGTAGTATCTCTCACCTAGCGGGAGTTTCCTACGAGCAGTACTTC | CASSISHLAGVSYEQYF
TRBJ1-2 | . | TRBD1 | TRBV7-2 | TGTGCCAGCAGCTTAGGTTGGACAGGGGGCCGGACTGGCTACACCTTC | CASSLGWTGGRTGYTF
TRBJ1-2 | few | . | TRBV28 | TGTGCCAGCAGTTCCGTTGGCTACACCTTC | CASSSVGYTF
TRBJ1-4 | . | . | TRBV19 | TGTGCCAGTAGTACGGGATCGTATGAAAAACTGTTTTTT | CASSTGSYEKLFF
TRBJ1-1 | . | . | TRBV27 | TGTGCCAGCAGACGGGCGGGCTTGAGCACTGAAGCTTTCTTT | CASRRAGLSTEAFF
TRBJ2-1 | . | TRBD2 | TRBV6-2/TRBV6-3 | TGTGCCAGCAGTTACACCGTCCGTGCGGGCGGGAGCAATGAGCAGTTCTTC | CASSYTVRAGGSNEQFF
TRBJ2-5 | . | . | TRBV28 | TGTGCCAGCAGTTTTTATAAGGGGGTGCGAGAGACCCAGTACTTC | CASSFYKGVRETQYF
TRBJ1-5 | . | . | TRBV6-2/TRBV6-3 | TGTGCCAGCAGCCCCGCCGGTGGGGGGAATCAGCCCCAGCATTTT | CASSPAGGGNQPQHF
TRBJ1-5 | . | TRBD1 | TRBV12-5 | TGTGCTAGTGGCCTGGGACAGCGCCAGCCCCAGCATTTT | CASGLGQRQPQHF
TRBJ2-2 | . | . | TRBV29-1 | TGCAGCGCCAGGCGGGAACGAGACACCGGGGAGCTGTTTTTT | CSARRERDTGELFF
TRBJ2-7 | . | . | TRBV5-4 | TGTGCCAGCAGCTTGGTAAGCAGGGGACACGAGCAGTACTTC | CASSLVSRGHEQYF
TRBJ2-1 | . | TRBD1 | TRBV4-2 | TGTGCCAGCAGCCAAGATGTGGGACAGGGGGCGACTGAGCAGTTCTTC | CASSQDVGQGATEQFF
TRBJ2-7 | . | . | TRBV28 | TGTGCCAGCAGTTTCCCTAGCTACGAGCAGTACTTC | CASSFPSYEQYF
TRBJ1-5 | . | . | TRBV6-1 | TGTGCCAGCAGTGAGCAGGGTAGGGGCGGTACGGGTCAGCCCCAGCATTTT | CASSEQGRGGTGQPQHF